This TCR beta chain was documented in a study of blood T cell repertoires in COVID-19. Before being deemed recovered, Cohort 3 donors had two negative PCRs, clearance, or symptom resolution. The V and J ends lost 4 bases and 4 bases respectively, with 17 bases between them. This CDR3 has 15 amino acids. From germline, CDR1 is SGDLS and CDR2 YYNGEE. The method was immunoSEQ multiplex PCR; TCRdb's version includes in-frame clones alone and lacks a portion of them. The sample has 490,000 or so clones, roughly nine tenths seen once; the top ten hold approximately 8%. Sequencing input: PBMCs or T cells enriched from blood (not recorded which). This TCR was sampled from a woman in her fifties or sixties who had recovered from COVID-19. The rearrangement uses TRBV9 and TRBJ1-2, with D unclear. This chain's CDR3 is CASSPSGLDPYGYTF. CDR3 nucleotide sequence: TGTGCCAGCAGCCCCTCGGGGTTAGACCCCTATGGCTACACCTTC.